The 30 T cell receptor beta chains below come from one sample, sequenced in a study of T cells in tuberculosis. The data were produced by immunoSEQ multiplex PCR, yet TCRdb's version contains in-frame clones alone and is incomplete. Here the sample spans around 29,000 clones, 85% to 95% being singletons. Input material: PBMCs. These receptor sequences come from a donor aged 5 to 30 with latent tuberculosis or without tuberculosis infection.

V gene TRBV7-8 combines with J gene TRBJ2-7, with D possibly TRBD1 on 6 matching bases. Between the trimmed V and J ends, which lost 5 bases and 4 bases, there was a span of 18 bases. This CDR3 region has 15 residues. The V gene's germline CDR1 is SGHVS and CDR2 FQNEAQ. CDR3 amino acids: CASSTPGTSTYEQYF. CDR3 bases: TGTGCCAGCAGCACGCCCGGGACAAGTACGTACGAGCAGTACTTC.

This clone occurred a few times. The J gene is TRBJ2-7, the V gene TRBV18; no clear D. The CDR3 length is 14 residues. Trimming stripped 3 bases from V and 0 bases from J, with 9 bases between. CDR1 is KGHSH, CDR2 LQKENI, per germline. The CDR3 loop is CASSPNSFSYEQYF. The DNA of the CDR3 is TGTGCCAGCTCACCCAACAGTTTCTCCTACGAGCAGTACTTC.

The chain couples TRBV5-1 to TRBJ2-2; 10 nucleotides agree with TRBD1. CDR1 is SGHRS and CDR2 is YFSETQ in the germline V gene. V gave up 4 bases and J gave up 2 bases; unmatched junction bases: 2. The CDR3 is 15 residues long. Here the CDR3 DNA reads TGCGCCAGCAGCCGACAGGGGGCAAACACCGGGGAGCTGTTTTTT. This sequence encodes CASSRQGANTGELFF.

The DNA for the CDR3 is TGTGCCAGCAGTCGTTCCCGGGGAGACACCGGGGAGCTGTTTTTT. Translation gives CASSRSRGDTGELFF. The chain uses TRBV4-2 and TRBJ2-2, with D possibly matching TRBD2 (5 bases). CDR1 is LGHNA, CDR2 YNFKEQ, per germline. This CDR3 contains 15 residues. V lost 6 bases and J lost 3, with 14 bases in between.

CDR3 nucleotides: TGTGCCAGCAGTGGCGCGGATGGGACCCAGTACTTC. Translated, it gives CASSGADGTQYF. The chain recombines TRBV2 with TRBJ2-5; D is undetermined. Trimming removed 4 bases from V and 7 bases from J, with 10 bases in between. Germline CDR1 is SNHLY and CDR2 is FYNNEI. This CDR3 comprises 12 residues. Combining the CDR3 with reference TRBV2 and TRBJ2-5 gives the whole variable domain EPEVTQTPSHQVTQMGQEVILRCVPISNHLYFYWYRQILGQKVEFLVSFYNNEISEKSEIFDDQFSVERPDGSNFTLKIRSTKLEDSAMYFCASSGADGTQYFGPGTRLLVL.

The V call is TRBV29-1, the J call TRBJ1-3, with TRBD1 identical over 7 bases. Germline trimming cut 7 bases from V and 2 bases from J; bases unmatched to any gene: 5. Germline lookup yields CDR1 SQVTM and CDR2 ANQGSEA. There are 13 residues in the CDR3. CDR3 region: CSGQGIAGNTIYF. In DNA, the CDR3 is TGCAGCGGACAGGGCATCGCTGGAAACACCATATATTTT. Together with reference TRBV29-1 and TRBJ1-3, the CDR3 gives the full variable domain: SAVISQKPSRDICQRGTSLTIQCQVDSQVTMMFWYRQQPGQSLTLIATANQGSEATYESGFVIDKFPISRPNLTFSTLTVSNMSPEDSSIYLCSGQGIAGNTIYFGEGSWLTVV.

The V and J genes are TRBV19 and TRBJ2-7; the D is unclear. The germline V gene has CDR1 LNHDA and CDR2 SQIVND (reference sequence). Trimming left V 0 bases short and J 3 bases short, with 12 bases between. The CDR3 is made up of 15 amino acids. CDR3 region: CASSIDTGDFYEQYF. CDR3 coding DNA: TGTGCCAGTAGTATAGATACCGGAGACTTCTACGAGCAGTACTTC.

This chain links TRBV19 with TRBJ2-3; 11 bases align to TRBD2. This CDR3 region has 17 residues. Germline V lookup: CDR1 LNHDA, CDR2 SQIVND (reference sequence). The V segment lost 5 bases and the J segment 1 base; nucleotides outside the gene matches: 8. Here the CDR3 DNA reads TGTGCCAGTAGTCTCCGTGGTAGCGGGAGGGGCACAGATACGCAGTATTTT. This sequence encodes CASSLRGSGRGTDTQYF.

The V and J genes are TRBV6-6 and TRBJ2-5; 9 positions agree with TRBD1. J was trimmed by 4 bases and V by 1 base; bases with no gene match: 4. CDR1 is MNHNY and CDR2 is SVGAGI in the germline V gene (reference sequence). The CDR3 extends over 15 amino acids. The CDR3 sequence is CASSYLTGGGETQYF. For the CDR3, the DNA is TGTGCCAGCAGTTACTTGACAGGGGGAGGAGAGACCCAGTACTTC.

The chain joins TRBV21-1 to TRBJ1-1; the DNA was not used to check the table's D call, TRBD1. TRBV21-1 has pseudogene status. This CDR3 is built from 16 residues. As DNA, the CDR3 is TGTGCCAGCAGCAAAGAGAGAGTACAGAGTAACACTGAAGCTTTCTTT. Amino acid sequence: CASSKERVQSNTEAFF.

This chain joins TRBV16 and TRBJ1-1, with D possibly matching TRBD1 (6 bases). V was shortened by 2 bases and J by 0 bases, with 13 bases between the two germline ends. CDR1 and CDR2 (germline): KGHSY, FQNENV. CDR3 size: 16 residues. CDR3 DNA sequence: TGTGCCAGCAGCCAACGCCCGACAGGCCTGAACACTGAAGCTTTCTTT. It codes for CASSQRPTGLNTEAFF.

The rearrangement links TRBV4-3 to TRBJ2-1; 7 positions match TRBD1. The CDR3 is made up of 17 amino acids. The V gene's germline CDR1 is LGHNA and CDR2 YSLEER. The V and J ends lost 1 base and 2 bases, in that order; junction bases with no gene match: 8. DNA for the CDR3: TGCGCCAGCAGCCAAGGGGTTGGCAGGGGGACCTACAATGAGCAGTTCTTC. Protein product: CASSQGVGRGTYNEQFF.

The gene calls are TRBV10-2 and TRBJ2-3, with TRBD2 identical over 12 bases. The CDR3 spans 15 residues. CDR1 and CDR2 from the germline V gene are WSHSY and SAAADI. Germline trimming cut 6 bases from V and 4 bases from J; bases unmatched to any gene: 5. As DNA, the CDR3 is TGCGCCAGCAGGAAACTAGCGGGAGGTGCAGATACGCAGTATTTT. It yields the protein CASRKLAGGADTQYF.

This clone occurred once. The chain is built from TRBV15 and TRBJ2-3, with TRBD1 matching over 7 bases. In germline, CDR1 is LNHNV, CDR2 YYDKDF (reference sequence). The CDR3 has 14 residues. J lost 4 bases, V lost 4 bases, and 5 bases had no gene match. Here the CDR3 reads CATSIRQGSDTQYF. The CDR3 coding sequence is TGTGCCACCAGCATCCGACAGGGCTCAGATACGCAGTATTTT. The entire variable domain, with the rest obtained from reference TRBV15 and TRBJ2-3, is as follows: DAMVIQNPRYQVTQFGKPVTLSCSQTLNHNVMYWYQQKSSQAPKLLFHYYDKDFNNEADTPDNFQSRRPNTSFCFLDIRSPGLGDTAMYLCATSIRQGSDTQYFGPGTRLTVL.

This chain links TRBV4-1 with TRBJ2-5, with TRBD2 matching 9 bases. The germline V gene encodes CDR1 MGHRA and CDR2 YSYEKL. V gave up 2 bases and J gave up 4 bases; unmatched junction bases: 14. The CDR3 runs to 18 residues. Here the CDR3 reads CASSQYHRAGGPSETQYF. The CDR3 DNA is TGCGCCAGCAGCCAATACCATCGGGCGGGAGGGCCATCAGAGACCCAGTACTTC.

The chain uses TRBV18 and TRBJ2-1; 9 bases are a match to TRBD1. CDR3 length: 16 amino acids. The germline gives CDR1 KGHSH, CDR2 LQKENI. With V trimmed by 4 bases and J by 5 bases, 9 bases remained unmatched. CDR3 region: CASSRSIWTGDNEQFF. CDR3 sequence (DNA): TGTGCCAGCTCACGTTCGATTTGGACAGGGGACAATGAGCAGTTCTTC.

This sequence joins TRBV28 and TRBJ2-7, with D possibly TRBD2 on 5 matching bases. The V end was cut by 3 bases, the J end by 5 bases, with 8 bases between. The CDR3 has 12 amino acids. Germline CDR1 MDHEN, CDR2 SYDVKM. CDR3 bases: TGTGCCAGCAGTTTTTGGGAGAACGAGCAGTACTTC. Encoded protein: CASSFWENEQYF.

The chain couples TRBV7-9 to TRBJ2-1; 9 bases are shared with TRBD2. This CDR3 region has 18 residues. Germline values: CDR1 SEHNR, CDR2 FQNEAQ (reference sequence). The V and J ends lost 3 bases and 5 bases, in that order; junction bases with no gene match: 14. DNA for the CDR3: TGTGCCAGCAGCTTTTACTGGTTGGCGGGAGGGAAGAACAATGAGCAGTTCTTC. This codes for CASSFYWLAGGKNNEQFF.

The chain employs TRBV6-1 and TRBJ1-5, with a weak D call TRBD1 (6 bases). The V gene's germline CDR1 is MNHNS and CDR2 SASEGT. This CDR3 spans 14 amino acids. Trimming took 1 base from V and 7 from J, leaving 11 bases between them. CDR3 DNA sequence: TGTGCCAGCAGTGAAGAGGGGGAGCGCCAGCCCCAGCATTTT. It codes for CASSEEGERQPQHF.

This chain uses TRBV5-4 with TRBJ2-7; 8 bases are a match to TRBD1. Losses at the gene ends were 3 bases for V and 4 bases for J; bases not matched to a gene: 6. Germline lookup yields CDR1 SGHNT and CDR2 YYREEE (reference sequence). CDR3 size: 14 residues. The CDR3 bases are TGTGCCAGCAGCTCTCAGACAGGGGAGTACGAGCAGTACTTC. This gives the protein CASSSQTGEYEQYF. Full variable domain (rest looked up from reference TRBV5-4 and TRBJ2-7): ETGVTQSPTHLIKTRGQQVTLRCSSQSGHNTVSWYQQALGQGPQFIFQYYREEENGRGNFPPRFSGLQFPNYSSELNVNALELDDSALYLCASSSQTGEYEQYFGPGTRLTVT.

This sequence joins TRBV7-6 and TRBJ2-1; the match to TRBD2 covers 11 bases. Losses at the gene ends were 3 bases for V and 10 bases for J; bases not matched to a gene: 8. CDR3 length: 15 residues. The germline CDR1 and CDR2 sequences are SGHVS and FNYEAQ. CDR3: CASSLGTSGSREQFF. CDR3 nucleotide sequence: TGTGCCAGCAGCTTGGGTACTAGCGGGAGCAGGGAGCAGTTCTTC.

This clone was picked up one time. In DNA form, the CDR3 reads TGTGCCAGCAGTGGACGACAGTATCACACTGAAGCTTTCTTT. This codes for CASSGRQYHTEAFF. The chain joins TRBV2 to TRBJ1-1; possible D gene TRBD1, 5 bases. Trimming shortened V by 4 bases and J by 3 bases, and 12 bases separated the two germline ends. Germline-derived CDR1 and CDR2 are SNHLY and FYNNEI. This CDR3 region has 14 residues.

V and J are TRBV30 and TRBJ2-7; TRBD2 aligns across 8 bases. Germline CDR1 and CDR2: GTSNPN and SVGIG (reference sequence). This CDR3 has 14 residues. V lost 0 bases, J lost 0 bases, and 1 base stayed unmatched. CDR3 DNA sequence: TGTGCCTGGAGTGTTCGGGGGGGCTCCTACGAGCAGTACTTC. Amino acids: CAWSVRGGSYEQYF.

This rearrangement joins TRBV4-1 to TRBJ1-6; D might be TRBD1 (6 bases). Trimming left V 5 bases short and J 10 bases short, with 18 bases between. Germline V CDR1 and CDR2: MGHRA, YSYEKL. The CDR3 contains 15 residues. CDR3 DNA sequence: TGCGCCAGCAGCGAGAGGGACACTAAGTCCTCACCCCTCCACTTT. Protein product: CASSERDTKSSPLHF.

V usage is TRBV7-9 and J usage is TRBJ2-7, with TRBD1 as a possible D gene (6 bases). Trimming took off 1 base at V and 4 bases at J, with 17 bases between the two ends. The CDR3 loop spans 16 amino acids. From germline, CDR1 is SEHNR and CDR2 FQNEAQ (reference sequence). CDR3 coding DNA: TGTGCCAGCAGCTTAGAGGATGCAGGGGAATATTACGAGCAGTACTTC. This gives the protein CASSLEDAGEYYEQYF. Combining the CDR3 with reference TRBV7-9 and TRBJ2-7 gives the whole variable domain DTGVSQNPRHKITKRGQNVTFRCDPISEHNRLYWYRQTLGQGPEFLTYFQNEAQLEKSRLLSDRFSAERPKGSFSTLEIQRTEQGDSAMYLCASSLEDAGEYYEQYFGPGTRLTVT.

The chain employs TRBV28 and TRBJ1-5; tentative D call: TRBD1 (5 bases). V dropped 4 bases and J dropped 0 bases, with 13 bases sitting between them. The germline CDR1 and CDR2 sequences are MDHEN and SYDVKM. This CDR3 is 16 amino acids long. The CDR3 coding sequence is TGTGCCAGCAGTTCCAGGACAAGTTATAGCAATCAGCCCCAGCATTTT. Its translation is CASSSRTSYSNQPQHF.

The rearrangement uses TRBV5-1 and TRBJ2-1; D perhaps matches TRBD2 (5 bases). Germline V gene data show CDR1 as SGHRS and CDR2 as YFSETQ. Deletions cut 4 bases from V and 6 bases from J, with 8 bases between. The CDR3 consists of 12 residues. For the CDR3, the DNA is TGCGCCAGCAGCGTGGACTTCAATGAGCAGTTCTTC. Its protein is CASSVDFNEQFF.

V usage is TRBV7-9 and J usage is TRBJ2-3; 9 bases match TRBD2. CDR3 size: 18 residues. Germline V gene sequence: CDR1 SEHNR, CDR2 FQNEAQ (reference sequence). V lost 5 bases to trimming and J lost 0 bases; unmatched junction nucleotides: 12. CDR3 sequence reads: CASSPPLAGYASTDTQYF. As DNA, the CDR3 is TGTGCCAGCAGCCCCCCCCTAGCGGGGTACGCTAGCACAGATACGCAGTATTTT.

DNA of the CDR3: TGTGCCAGCAGCTTAGATCGGTATGGGACCCAGTACTTC. This gives the protein CASSLDRYGTQYF. This sequence joins TRBV11-3 and TRBJ2-5; D is unclear. The V end lost 0 bases, the J end lost 7 bases, and 9 bases lay between the germline ends. Germline V gives CDR1 SGHNT, CDR2 YENEEA. The CDR3 has 13 residues.

The chain uses TRBV28 and TRBJ2-7; unclear D gene. CDR1 is MDHEN, CDR2 SYDVKM, per germline. With 6 bases removed from V and 0 bases from J, the gap between germline ends came to 15 bases. The CDR3 contains 15 residues. The CDR3: CASSRARGGSYEQYF. The CDR3 DNA reads TGTGCCAGCAGCCGAGCTCGAGGCGGCTCCTACGAGCAGTACTTC.